This is a list of T cell receptor beta chains from one sample in a study of blood T cell repertoires in COVID-19. Clones were sequenced by immunoSEQ multiplex PCR, and TCRdb holds only the in-frame ones, with some missing. Among 390,000 or so clones listed, more than 70% were seen once. The sample taken for sequencing was peripheral blood. The receptors stem from a woman in her 30s with COVID-19, enrolled during active disease. Each CDR3 is given with its conserved first and last residue. The D gene is left open where the match is weak. Only part of the rows carry a size: once, few, many, or a class if the clone is expanded.

cdr3_nt: TGTGCCAGCAGTCCTACCCGTCCGGGACAAAGCTCCTACGAGCAGTACTTC; cdr3_aa: CASSPTRPGQSSYEQYF; j_call: TRBJ2-7; d_call: .; clone_size: .; v_call: TRBV28
cdr3_nt: TGCGCCAGCAGCTCCTCTCAGGGGGCAAACACTGAAGCTTTCTTT; cdr3_aa: CASSSSQGANTEAFF; j_call: TRBJ1-1; d_call: TRBD1; clone_size: .; v_call: TRBV5-1
cdr3_nt: TGTGCCAGCAGTCCCGGAGGGTCAACTAATGAAAAACTGTTTTTT; cdr3_aa: CASSPGGSTNEKLFF; j_call: TRBJ1-4; d_call: .; clone_size: .; v_call: TRBV28
cdr3_nt: TGCGCCAGCAGCTTGGGCAGGGTGGGCACTGAAGCTTTCTTT; cdr3_aa: CASSLGRVGTEAFF; j_call: TRBJ1-1; d_call: .; clone_size: .; v_call: TRBV5-1
cdr3_nt: TGTGCCAGCTCACCACGAGGACAGAACCAAGAGACCCAGTACTTC; cdr3_aa: CASSPRGQNQETQYF; j_call: TRBJ2-5; d_call: .; clone_size: .; v_call: TRBV18
cdr3_nt: TGTGCCAGCAAACTCCCGGGACTAAACTATGGCTACACCTTC; cdr3_aa: CASKLPGLNYGYTF; j_call: TRBJ1-2; d_call: .; clone_size: .; v_call: TRBV6-5
cdr3_nt: TGTGCCAGCAGCTTACTAGACAATGAGCAGTTCTTC; cdr3_aa: CASSLLDNEQFF; j_call: TRBJ2-1; d_call: .; clone_size: .; v_call: TRBV7-9
cdr3_nt: TGCGCCAGCAGCGGAGGGGTGGGAAACACCGGGGAGCTGTTTTTT; cdr3_aa: CASSGGVGNTGELFF; j_call: TRBJ2-2; d_call: .; clone_size: .; v_call: TRBV5-1
cdr3_nt: TGCAGTGCCAGTACAGGGGGCGGTCAGCCCCAGCATTTT; cdr3_aa: CSASTGGGQPQHF; j_call: TRBJ1-5; d_call: TRBD1; clone_size: .; v_call: TRBV20-1
cdr3_nt: TGCGCCAGCAGCCAAGCCGGGACTAGCGGGAGGCAGTTCTTC; cdr3_aa: CASSQAGTSGRQFF; j_call: TRBJ2-1; d_call: TRBD2; clone_size: .; v_call: TRBV4-3
cdr3_nt: TGTGCCAGCAGCCAAGCTAGCGGGACGAACACAGATACGCAGTATTTT; cdr3_aa: CASSQASGTNTDTQYF; j_call: TRBJ2-3; d_call: TRBD2; clone_size: few; v_call: TRBV3-1/TRBV3-2
cdr3_nt: TGTGCCACCAGTGATTTAACGGGACATAAGACTAGCGGGAGTGCTACAGATACGCAGTATTTT; cdr3_aa: CATSDLTGHKTSGSATDTQYF; j_call: TRBJ2-3; d_call: TRBD2; clone_size: .; v_call: TRBV24-1
cdr3_nt: TGTGCCAGCTCAAAGAGCGACAGGGACTACGAGCAGTACTTC; cdr3_aa: CASSKSDRDYEQYF; j_call: TRBJ2-7; d_call: TRBD1; clone_size: .; v_call: TRBV18
cdr3_nt: TGCGCCAGCAGCCAAGATATGGCTAGCGGGACTTACAATGAGCAGTTCTTC; cdr3_aa: CASSQDMASGTYNEQFF; j_call: TRBJ2-1; d_call: TRBD2; clone_size: few; v_call: TRBV4-3
cdr3_nt: TGTGCCAGCAGCGCAGATACGCAGTATTTT; cdr3_aa: CASSADTQYF; j_call: TRBJ2-3; d_call: .; clone_size: .; v_call: TRBV28
cdr3_nt: TGCGCCAGCAGCTTGGCGGTCCGGACTAGGGCCACCGGGGAGCTGTTTTTT; cdr3_aa: CASSLAVRTRATGELFF; j_call: TRBJ2-2; d_call: TRBD2; clone_size: .; v_call: TRBV5-1